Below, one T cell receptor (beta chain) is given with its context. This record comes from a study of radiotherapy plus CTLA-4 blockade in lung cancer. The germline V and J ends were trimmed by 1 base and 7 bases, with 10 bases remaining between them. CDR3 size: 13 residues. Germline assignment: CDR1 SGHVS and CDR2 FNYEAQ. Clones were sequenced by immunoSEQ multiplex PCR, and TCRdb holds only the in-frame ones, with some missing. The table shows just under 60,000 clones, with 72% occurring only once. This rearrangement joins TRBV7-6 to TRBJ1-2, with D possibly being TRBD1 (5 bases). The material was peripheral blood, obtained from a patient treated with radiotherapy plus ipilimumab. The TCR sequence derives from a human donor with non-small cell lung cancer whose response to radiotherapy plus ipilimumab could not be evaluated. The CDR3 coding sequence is TGTGCCAGCAGCTTAGAATGGGGGGGTGGCTACACCTTC. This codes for CASSLEWGGGYTF.